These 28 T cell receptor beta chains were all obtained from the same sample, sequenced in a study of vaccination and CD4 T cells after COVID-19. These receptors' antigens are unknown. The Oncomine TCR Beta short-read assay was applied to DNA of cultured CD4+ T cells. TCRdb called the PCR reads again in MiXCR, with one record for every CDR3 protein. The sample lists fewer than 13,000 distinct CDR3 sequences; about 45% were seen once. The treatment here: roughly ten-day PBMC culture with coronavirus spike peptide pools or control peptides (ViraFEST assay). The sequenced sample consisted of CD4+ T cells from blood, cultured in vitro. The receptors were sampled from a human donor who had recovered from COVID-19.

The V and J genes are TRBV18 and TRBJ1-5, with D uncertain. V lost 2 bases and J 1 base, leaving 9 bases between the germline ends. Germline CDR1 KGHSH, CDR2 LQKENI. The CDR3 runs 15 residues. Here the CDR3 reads CASSPKALSNQPQHF. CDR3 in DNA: TGTGCCAGCTCACCAAAGGCCCTAAGCAATCAGCCCCAGCATTTT.

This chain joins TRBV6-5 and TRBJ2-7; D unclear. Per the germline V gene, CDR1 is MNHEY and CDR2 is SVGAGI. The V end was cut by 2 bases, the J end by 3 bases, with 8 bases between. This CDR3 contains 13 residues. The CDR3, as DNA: TGTGCCAGCAGTTACGGCAGCTTCTACGAGCAGTACTTC. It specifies CASSYGSFYEQYF.

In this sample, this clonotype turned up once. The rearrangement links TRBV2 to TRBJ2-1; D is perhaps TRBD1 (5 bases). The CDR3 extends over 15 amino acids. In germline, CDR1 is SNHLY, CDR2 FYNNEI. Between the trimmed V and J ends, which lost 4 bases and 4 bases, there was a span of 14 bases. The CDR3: CASSGSQGRYNEQFF. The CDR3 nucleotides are TGTGCCAGCAGTGGGTCGCAGGGAAGATACAATGAGCAGTTCTTC.

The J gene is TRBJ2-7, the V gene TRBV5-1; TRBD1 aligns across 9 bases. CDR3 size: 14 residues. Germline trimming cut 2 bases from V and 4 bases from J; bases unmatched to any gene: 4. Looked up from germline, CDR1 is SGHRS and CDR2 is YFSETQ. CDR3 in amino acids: CASSLDRGIYEQYF. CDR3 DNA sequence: TGCGCCAGCAGCTTAGACAGGGGGATATACGAGCAGTACTTC. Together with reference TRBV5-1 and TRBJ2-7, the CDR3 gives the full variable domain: KAGVTQTPRYLIKTRGQQVTLSCSPISGHRSVSWYQQTPGQGLQFLFEYFSETQRNKGNFPGRFSGRQFSNSRSEMNVSTLELGDSALYLCASSLDRGIYEQYFGPGTRLTVT.

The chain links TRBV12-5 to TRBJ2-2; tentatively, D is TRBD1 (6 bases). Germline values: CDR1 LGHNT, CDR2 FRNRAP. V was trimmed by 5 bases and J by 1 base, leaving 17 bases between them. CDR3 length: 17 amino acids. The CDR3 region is CASGIRPGTRNTGELFF. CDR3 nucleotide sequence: TGTGCTAGTGGTATACGCCCGGGGACAAGGAACACCGGGGAGCTGTTTTTT.

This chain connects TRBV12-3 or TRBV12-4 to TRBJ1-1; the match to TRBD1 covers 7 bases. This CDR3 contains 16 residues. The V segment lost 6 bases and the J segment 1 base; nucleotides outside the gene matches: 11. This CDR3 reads CASSLRGLGTNTEAFF. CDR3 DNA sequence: TGTGCCAGCAGCCTGAGGGGGCTGGGGACGAACACTGAAGCTTTCTTT.

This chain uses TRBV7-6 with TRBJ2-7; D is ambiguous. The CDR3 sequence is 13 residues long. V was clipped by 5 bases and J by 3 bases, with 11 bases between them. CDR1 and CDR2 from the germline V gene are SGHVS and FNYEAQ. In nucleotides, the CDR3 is TGTGCCAGCAGCAGCAGTTGGGGCTACGAGCAGTACTTC. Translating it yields CASSSSWGYEQYF.

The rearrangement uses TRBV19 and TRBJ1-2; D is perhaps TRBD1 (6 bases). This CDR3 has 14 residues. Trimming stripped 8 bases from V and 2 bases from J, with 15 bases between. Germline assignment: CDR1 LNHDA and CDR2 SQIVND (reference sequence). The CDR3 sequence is CASELQGGNYGYTF. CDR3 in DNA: TGTGCCAGTGAACTACAGGGAGGCAACTATGGCTACACCTTC.

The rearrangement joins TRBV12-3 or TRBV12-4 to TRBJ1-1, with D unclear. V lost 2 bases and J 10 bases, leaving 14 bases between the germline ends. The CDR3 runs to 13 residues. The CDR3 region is CASSLNEGTRAFF. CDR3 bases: TGTGCCAGCAGTTTAAACGAGGGAACTAGAGCTTTCTTT.

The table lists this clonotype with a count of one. CDR3 residues: CASTPRSNQPQHF. CDR3 coding DNA: TGTGCCAGCACCCCCCGTAGCAATCAGCCCCAGCATTTT. V gene TRBV6-2 or TRBV6-3 combines with J gene TRBJ1-5; D ambiguous. Trimming took off 7 bases at V and 0 bases at J, with 7 bases between the two ends. The length of the CDR3 is 13 residues. CDR1 is MNHEY and CDR2 is SVGEGT in the germline V gene.

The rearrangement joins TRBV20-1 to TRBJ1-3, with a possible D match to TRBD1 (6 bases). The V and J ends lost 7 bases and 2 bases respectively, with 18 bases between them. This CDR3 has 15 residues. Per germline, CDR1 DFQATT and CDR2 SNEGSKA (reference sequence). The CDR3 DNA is TGCAGTGTAGTCCTCCGGGGGCTAACTGGAAACACCATATATTTT. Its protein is CSVVLRGLTGNTIYF.

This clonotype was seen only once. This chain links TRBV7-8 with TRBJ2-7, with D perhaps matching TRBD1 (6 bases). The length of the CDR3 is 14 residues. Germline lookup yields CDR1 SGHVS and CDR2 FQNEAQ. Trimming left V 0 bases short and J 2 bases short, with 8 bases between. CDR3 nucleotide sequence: TGTGCCAGCAGCTTAGCTCAGGGGCCCTACGAGCAGTACTTC. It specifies CASSLAQGPYEQYF.

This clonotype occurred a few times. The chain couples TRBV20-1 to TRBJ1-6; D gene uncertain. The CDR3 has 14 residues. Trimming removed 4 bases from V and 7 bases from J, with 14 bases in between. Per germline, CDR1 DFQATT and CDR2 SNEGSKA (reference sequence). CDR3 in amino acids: CSATPPLRNSPLHF. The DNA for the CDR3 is TGCAGTGCTACACCGCCGCTCAGGAATTCACCCCTCCACTTT.

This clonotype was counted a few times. For the CDR3, the DNA is TGTGCCAGCAGTTCCCCTTCGGCAGTGCCAGTGGCCCCTGTCGATCAGCCCCAGCATTTT. Encoded protein: CASSSPSAVPVAPVDQPQHF. The rearrangement links TRBV27 to TRBJ1-5; D gene unclear. CDR3 length: 20 amino acids. Germline loops: CDR1 MNHEY, CDR2 SMNVEV (reference sequence). V was shortened by 4 bases and J by 5 bases, with 30 bases between the two germline ends.

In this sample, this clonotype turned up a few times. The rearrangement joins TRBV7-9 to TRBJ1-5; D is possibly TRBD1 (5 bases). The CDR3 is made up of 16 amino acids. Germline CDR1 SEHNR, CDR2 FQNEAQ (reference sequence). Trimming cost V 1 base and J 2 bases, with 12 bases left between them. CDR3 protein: CASSLGPSGGNQPQHF. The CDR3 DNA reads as TGTGCCAGCAGCTTAGGTCCGTCGGGGGGCAATCAGCCCCAGCATTTT.

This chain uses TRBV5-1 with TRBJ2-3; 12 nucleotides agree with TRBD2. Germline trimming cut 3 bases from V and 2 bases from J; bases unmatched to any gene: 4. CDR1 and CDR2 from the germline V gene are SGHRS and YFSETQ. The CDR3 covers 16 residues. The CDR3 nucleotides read TGCGCCAGCAGCTGGGGGACTAGCGGGCTCACAGATACGCAGTATTTT. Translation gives CASSWGTSGLTDTQYF.

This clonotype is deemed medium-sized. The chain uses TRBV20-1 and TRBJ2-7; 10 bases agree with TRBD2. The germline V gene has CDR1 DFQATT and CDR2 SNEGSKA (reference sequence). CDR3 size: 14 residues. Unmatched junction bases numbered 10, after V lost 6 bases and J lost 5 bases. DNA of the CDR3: TGCAGTGCACCCAGCGGGGGGGCCTTCCACGAGCAGTACTTC. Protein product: CSAPSGGAFHEQYF.

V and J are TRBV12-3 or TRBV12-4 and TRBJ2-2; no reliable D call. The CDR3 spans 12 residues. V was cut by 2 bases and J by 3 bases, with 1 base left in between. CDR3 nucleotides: TGTGCCAGCAGTTTATACACCGGGGAGCTGTTTTTT. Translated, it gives CASSLYTGELFF.

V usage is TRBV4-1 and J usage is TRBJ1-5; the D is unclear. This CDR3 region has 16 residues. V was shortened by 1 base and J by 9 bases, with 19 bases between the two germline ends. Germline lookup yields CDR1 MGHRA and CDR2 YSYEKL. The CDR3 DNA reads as TGCGCCAGCAGCCAAGTCATAGGGCGGAATCCCAGGCCCCAGCATTTT. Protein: CASSQVIGRNPRPQHF.

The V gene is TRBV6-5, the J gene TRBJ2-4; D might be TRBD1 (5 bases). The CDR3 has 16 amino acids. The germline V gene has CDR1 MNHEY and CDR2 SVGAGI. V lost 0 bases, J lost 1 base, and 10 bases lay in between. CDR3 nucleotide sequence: TGTGCCAGCAGTTACTCGGGGCTTGGGGCCAAAAACATTCAGTACTTC. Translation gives CASSYSGLGAKNIQYF.

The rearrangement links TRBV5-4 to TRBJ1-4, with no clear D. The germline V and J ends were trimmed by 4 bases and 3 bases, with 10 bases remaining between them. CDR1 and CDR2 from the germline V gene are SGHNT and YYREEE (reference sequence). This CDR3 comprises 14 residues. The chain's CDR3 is CASSLDGPNEKLFF. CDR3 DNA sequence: TGTGCCAGCAGCCTGGACGGACCTAATGAAAAACTGTTTTTT.

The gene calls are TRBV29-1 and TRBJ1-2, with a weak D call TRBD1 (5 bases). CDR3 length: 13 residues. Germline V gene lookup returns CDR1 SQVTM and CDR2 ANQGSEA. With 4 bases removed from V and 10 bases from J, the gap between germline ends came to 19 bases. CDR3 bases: TGCAGCGTTGTTCACCGCCAGGGAGTCGACTACACCTTC. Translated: CSVVHRQGVDYTF.

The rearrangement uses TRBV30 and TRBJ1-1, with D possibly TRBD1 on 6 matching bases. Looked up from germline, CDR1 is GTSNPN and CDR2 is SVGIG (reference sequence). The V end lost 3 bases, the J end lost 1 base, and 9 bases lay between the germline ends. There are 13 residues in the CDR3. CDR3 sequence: CAWSTGSNTEAFF. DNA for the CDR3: TGTGCCTGGAGCACAGGGTCGAACACTGAAGCTTTCTTT. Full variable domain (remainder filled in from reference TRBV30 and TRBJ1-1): SQTIHQWPATLVQPVGSPLSLECTVEGTSNPNLYWYRQAAGRGLQLLFYSVGIGQISSEVPQNLSASRPQDRQFILSSKKLLLSDSGFYLCAWSTGSNTEAFFGQGTRLTVV.

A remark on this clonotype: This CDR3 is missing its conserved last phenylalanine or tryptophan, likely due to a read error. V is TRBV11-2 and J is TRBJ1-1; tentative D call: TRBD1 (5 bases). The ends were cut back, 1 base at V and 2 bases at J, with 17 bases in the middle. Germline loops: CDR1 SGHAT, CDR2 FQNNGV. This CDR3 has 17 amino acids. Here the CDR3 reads CASSLGRGRDRNTEAFL. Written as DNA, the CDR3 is TGTGCCAGCAGCTTAGGGAGGGGCAGGGACCGAAACACTGAAGCTTTCCTT.

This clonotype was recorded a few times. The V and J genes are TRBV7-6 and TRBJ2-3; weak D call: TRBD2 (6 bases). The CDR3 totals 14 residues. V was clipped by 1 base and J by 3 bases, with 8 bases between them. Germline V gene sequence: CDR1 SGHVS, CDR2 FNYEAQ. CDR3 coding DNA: TGTGCCAGCAGCTTAGACGGGGGAACAGATACGCAGTATTTT. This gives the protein CASSLDGGTDTQYF. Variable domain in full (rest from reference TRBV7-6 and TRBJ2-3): GAGVSQSPRYKVTKRGQDVALRCDPISGHVSLYWYRQALGQGPEFLTYFNYEAQQDKSGLPNDRFSAERPEGSISTLTIQRTEQRDSAMYRCASSLDGGTDTQYFGPGTRLTVL.

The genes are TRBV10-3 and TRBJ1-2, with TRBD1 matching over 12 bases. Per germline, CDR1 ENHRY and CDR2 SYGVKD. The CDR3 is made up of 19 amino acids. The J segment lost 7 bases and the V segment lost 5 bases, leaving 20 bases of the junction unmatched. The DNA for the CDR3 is TGTGCCATCAGTTCCACCCGACCGGGACAGGGGGCGGTGGGAAGTGGCTACACCTTC. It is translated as CAISSTRPGQGAVGSGYTF.

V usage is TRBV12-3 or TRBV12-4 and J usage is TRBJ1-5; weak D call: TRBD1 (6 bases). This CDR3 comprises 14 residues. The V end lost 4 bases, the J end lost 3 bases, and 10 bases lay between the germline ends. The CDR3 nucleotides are TGTGCCAGCAGTTCAGGGGCCCTCAATCAGCCCCAGCATTTT. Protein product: CASSSGALNQPQHF.

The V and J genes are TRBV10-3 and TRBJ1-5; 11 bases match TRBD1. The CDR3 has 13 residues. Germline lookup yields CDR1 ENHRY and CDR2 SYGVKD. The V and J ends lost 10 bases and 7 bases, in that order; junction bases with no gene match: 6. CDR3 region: CATWDRGDQPQHF. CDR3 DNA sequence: TGTGCCACGTGGGACAGGGGGGACCAGCCCCAGCATTTT.